This T cell receptor (beta chain) was sequenced during a study of a mutant IDH1 vaccine in newly diagnosed glioma. As for the study in general: Of treated patients, around 60% were men and approximately 40% women, averaging 40.4 years. Therapy received beforehand was radiotherapy, temozolomide, or both, with most patients given both. Week 35 held visit V12, while week 47 held visit V13. Study-wide findings and caveats: Pseudoprogression appears to have had no connection to changes in top peripheral T cell clonotypes.

Indicated time point: week 35, safety follow-up. Mutant IDH1 20-mer peptide, at 300 ug, made up each vaccine dose, with topical imiquimod. Germline-derived CDR1 and CDR2 are SGHRS and YFSETQ. The CDR3 sequence is 14 residues long. The germline V and J ends were trimmed by 2 bases and 2 bases, with 7 bases remaining between them. On this clone itself: Its antigen is undetermined.

Sequencing was performed with immunoSEQ multiplex PCR; in TCRdb, only in-frame clones are kept and a portion is missing. In the table there are around 31,000 clones, roughly 80% of which are singletons. The starting material was PBMCs, obtained from a glioma patient whose treatment included an IDH1 peptide vaccine. The clonotype comes from a man aged 25 to 40 with glioma. The chain employs TRBV5-1 and TRBJ1-4; perhaps TRBD1 as D (6 bases). CDR3 coding DNA: TGCGCCAGCAGCTTCCAGGGGACTAATGAAAAACTGTTTTTT. It specifies CASSFQGTNEKLFF.